The 2 T cell receptor beta chains below come from one sample, sequenced in a study of CDR3 diversity in severe acne. MiXCR, applied by TCRdb to the PCR reads, yields one record per CDR3 protein. The sample consists of 97,000 or so distinct CDR3 sequences, roughly half of them appearing once. Sequenced material: blood. All receptors derive from a male donor with acne.

At least ten counts were recorded for this clonotype. The gene calls are TRBV24-1 and TRBJ2-1, with 9 bases lining up with TRBD2. The CDR3 is made up of 15 amino acids. Trimming removed 3 bases from V and 7 bases from J; junction bases left unmatched: 6. From germline, CDR1 is KGHDR and CDR2 SFDVKD. The CDR3 here is CATSDPGLALNEQFF. CDR3 sequence (DNA): TGTGCCACCAGTGATCCGGGACTAGCACTAAATGAGCAGTTCTTC.

About this clonotype: A much larger clonotype is one base distant, so this may be a read error. The V call is TRBV7-8, the J call TRBJ1-5; D unresolved. Trimming took off 5 bases at V and 1 base at J, with 18 bases between the two ends. The germline V gene has CDR1 SGHVS and CDR2 FQNEAQ. This CDR3 comprises 17 residues. This CDR3 reads CASSPGRVPGSNQPQHF. The CDR3 DNA reads as TGTGCCAGCAGCCCAGGTCGTGTGCCGGGGAGCAATCAGCCCCAGCATTTT.